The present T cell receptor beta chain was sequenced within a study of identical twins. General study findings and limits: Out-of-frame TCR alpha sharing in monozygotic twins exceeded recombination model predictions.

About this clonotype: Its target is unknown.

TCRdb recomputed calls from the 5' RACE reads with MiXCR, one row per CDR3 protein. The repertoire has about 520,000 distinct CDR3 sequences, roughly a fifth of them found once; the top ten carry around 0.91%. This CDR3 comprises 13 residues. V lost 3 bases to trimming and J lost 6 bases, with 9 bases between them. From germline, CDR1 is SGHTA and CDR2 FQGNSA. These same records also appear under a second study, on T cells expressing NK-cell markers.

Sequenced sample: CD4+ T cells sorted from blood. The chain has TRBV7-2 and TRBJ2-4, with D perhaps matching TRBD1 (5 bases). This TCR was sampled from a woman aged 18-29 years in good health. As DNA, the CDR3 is TGTGCCAGCAGCTTGGGGCTCGGAAACATTCAGTACTTC. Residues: CASSLGLGNIQYF.